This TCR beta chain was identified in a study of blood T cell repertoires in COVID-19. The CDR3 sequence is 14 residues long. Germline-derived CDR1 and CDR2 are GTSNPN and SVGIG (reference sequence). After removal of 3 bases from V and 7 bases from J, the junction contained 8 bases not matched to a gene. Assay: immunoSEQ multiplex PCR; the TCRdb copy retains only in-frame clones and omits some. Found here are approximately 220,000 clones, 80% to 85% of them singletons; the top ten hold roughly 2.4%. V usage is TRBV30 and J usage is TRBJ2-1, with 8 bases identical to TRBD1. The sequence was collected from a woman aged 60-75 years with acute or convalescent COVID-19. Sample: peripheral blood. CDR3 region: CAWRRTGSINEQFF. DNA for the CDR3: TGTGCCTGGAGACGGACAGGGAGCATTAATGAGCAGTTCTTC.